One sample yielded the 13 T cell receptor beta chains listed below, sequenced in a study of blood T cell repertoires in COVID-19. The repertoire was sequenced with immunoSEQ multiplex PCR; TCRdb's copy has only in-frame clones and lacks some. The sample has about 100,000 clones; 88% are singletons. The sample was peripheral blood. These receptor sequences come from a human donor in a cohort sampled during active COVID-19.

The gene calls are TRBV10-3 and TRBJ2-1; maybe TRBD2 (9 bases). Trimming removed 4 bases from V and 7 bases from J, with 26 bases in between. The CDR3 length is 18 residues. Per the germline V gene, CDR1 is ENHRY and CDR2 is SYGVKD. The CDR3 DNA is TGTGCCATCAGTGGGGCAGGGGGCAGGGTAGCGGGAGTAAATGAGCAGTTCTTC. The encoded protein is CAISGAGGRVAGVNEQFF.

This sequence joins TRBV4-2 and TRBJ2-5, with D unresolved. The DNA end is more similar to TRBJ2-7, so the J call may be wrong. The CDR3 sequence is 10 residues long. CDR1 is LGHNA, CDR2 YNFKEQ, per germline. The CDR3: CASSQNEQYF. In DNA, the CDR3 is TGTGCCAGCAGCCAAAACGAGCAGTACTTC.

The V gene is TRBV9, the J gene TRBJ2-1, with D tentatively TRBD1 (6 bases). Germline V gene data show CDR1 as SGDLS and CDR2 as YYNGEE. The V gene lost 2 bases and the J gene lost 4 bases, with 19 bases spanning the gap. This CDR3 has 17 residues. The CDR3 spells CASSVSLGAGLYNEQFF. For the CDR3, the DNA is TGTGCCAGCAGCGTGTCCCTGGGGGCAGGCCTTTACAATGAGCAGTTCTTC. The variable domain in full, with the rest retrieved from reference TRBV9 and TRBJ2-1, is DSGVTQTPKHLITATGQRVTLRCSPRSGDLSVYWYQQSLDQGLQFLIQYYNGEERAKGNILERFSAQQFPDLHSELNLSSLELGDSALYFCASSVSLGAGLYNEQFFGPGTRLTVL.

The V call is TRBV5-4, the J call TRBJ2-7; D is perhaps TRBD1 (5 bases). In germline, CDR1 is SGHNT, CDR2 YYREEE (reference sequence). The length of the CDR3 is 13 residues. V lost 0 bases and J 6 bases, leaving 10 bases between the germline ends. The CDR3: CASSLDRQGEQYF. The CDR3 nucleotides are TGTGCCAGCAGCTTGGACAGGCAGGGCGAGCAGTACTTC.

The V gene is TRBV7-6, the J gene TRBJ2-7; 9 bases map to TRBD1. Germline CDR1 SGHVS, CDR2 FNYEAQ. V was clipped by 0 bases and J by 2 bases; unmatched bases: 8. The CDR3 totals 17 residues. The CDR3 protein is CASSLAGRGTGPYEQYF. The DNA for the CDR3 is TGTGCCAGCAGCTTAGCCGGTCGAGGGACAGGGCCCTACGAGCAGTACTTC.

This chain uses TRBV15 with TRBJ1-4; D is ambiguous. Trimming took 3 bases from V and 3 from J, leaving 20 bases between them. The CDR3 sequence is 18 residues long. CDR1 is LNHNV, CDR2 YYDKDF, per germline (reference sequence). Here the CDR3 DNA reads TGTGCCACCAGCAGCCAACTCGGCCCGCACGCGGCTAATGAAAAACTGTTTTTT. Translation gives CATSSQLGPHAANEKLFF. Looking up the rest from reference TRBV15 and TRBJ1-4 gives the full variable domain: DAMVIQNPRYQVTQFGKPVTLSCSQTLNHNVMYWYQQKSSQAPKLLFHYYDKDFNNEADTPDNFQSRRPNTSFCFLDIRSPGLGDTAMYLCATSSQLGPHAANEKLFFGSGTQLSVL.

The chain employs TRBV6-1 and TRBJ1-2; TRBD1 agrees at 7 bases. The CDR3 spans 15 residues. The V segment lost 1 base and the J segment 8 bases; nucleotides outside the gene matches: 10. Germline CDR1 and CDR2: MNHNS and SASEGT. CDR3 region: CASSEVRGRRGGYTF. In nucleotides, the CDR3 is TGTGCCAGCAGTGAAGTGAGGGGGCGCCGGGGCGGCTACACCTTC.

The chain joins TRBV6-5 to TRBJ1-1; D unresolved. The CDR3 extends over 13 amino acids. Germline CDR1 and CDR2: MNHEY and SVGAGI. Deletions cut 5 bases from V and 1 base from J, with 8 bases between. CDR3 sequence reads: CASSPYRNTEAFF. CDR3 sequence (DNA): TGTGCCAGCAGTCCCTACAGGAACACTGAAGCTTTCTTT.

This chain joins TRBV18 and TRBJ2-3; D is perhaps TRBD1 (6 bases). Germline values: CDR1 KGHSH, CDR2 LQKENI. This CDR3 is 16 amino acids long. V gave up 5 bases and J gave up 1 base, with 16 bases separating them. CDR3 amino acids: CASSSGAGVGTDTQYF. The CDR3, as DNA: TGTGCCAGCTCATCAGGGGCCGGTGTGGGCACAGATACGCAGTATTTT. The variable domain in full, completed from reference TRBV18 and TRBJ2-3, reads NAGVMQNPRHLVRRRGQEARLRCSPMKGHSHVYWYRQLPEEGLKFMVYLQKENIIDESGMPKERFSAEFPKEGPSILRIQQVVRGDSAAYFCASSSGAGVGTDTQYFGPGTRLTVL.

The V gene is TRBV7-2, the J gene TRBJ1-4, with D perhaps TRBD1 (5 bases). This CDR3 is built from 18 residues. V was cut by 2 bases and J by 5 bases, with 21 bases left in between. Germline assignment: CDR1 SGHTA and CDR2 FQGNSA. CDR3: CASSLNSPLGAGNEKLFF. In DNA form, the CDR3 reads TGTGCCAGCAGCTTAAATTCTCCCCTAGGGGCCGGGAATGAAAAACTGTTTTTT.

J is TRBJ2-7 and V is TRBV21-1; the table's D gene call, TRBD2, was not cross checked with the DNA. TRBV21-1 is a pseudogene segment. This CDR3 has 20 amino acids. The CDR3 sequence is CASSKALPYRRRDHSYEQYF. The CDR3 DNA reads TGTGCCAGCAGCAAAGCGCTTCCCTACCGGAGGCGGGACCACTCCTACGAGCAGTACTTC.

Of note for this clone: The same CDR3 also results from other DNA sequences found in this sample. The chain is built from TRBV28 and TRBJ2-1, with 9 bases that match TRBD2. CDR1 MDHEN and CDR2 SYDVKM come from the germline V gene. The length of the CDR3 is 18 residues. V dropped 8 bases and J dropped 1; count of bases not matched to a gene: 15. This CDR3 is CASLPAGGRAMSYNEQFF. In nucleotides, the CDR3 is TGTGCCAGCCTCCCCGCCGGCGGGAGGGCCATGTCCTACAATGAGCAGTTCTTC.

The chain is built from TRBV27 and TRBJ2-5, with D possibly matching TRBD1 (7 bases). Germline-derived CDR1 and CDR2 are MNHEY and SMNVEV (reference sequence). The CDR3 spans 15 residues. V was cut by 6 bases and J by 2 bases, with 16 bases left in between. The CDR3 nucleotides are TGTGCCAGCAGCGACGCAGGGGGGTTACAAGAGACCCAGTACTTC. Translation: CASSDAGGLQETQYF.